This entry lists 25 T cell receptor beta chains sequenced from one sample in a study of blood T cell repertoires in COVID-19. This table comes from immunoSEQ multiplex PCR, and its TCRdb copy is limited to in-frame clones, with some not included. The sample lists 300,000 or so clones; around four fifths were seen once. Specimen: peripheral blood. Source of these receptors: a woman aged 50 to 60 with active or convalescent COVID-19.

The rearrangement links TRBV6-4 to TRBJ2-2; D remains ambiguous. Trimming removed 3 bases at V and 1 base at J, with 6 bases between. The CDR3 contains 14 residues. The germline gives CDR1 MRHNA, CDR2 SNTAGT. In DNA form, the CDR3 reads TGTGCCAGCAGTGAATCTTGGAACACCGGGGAGCTGTTTTTT. Encoded protein: CASSESWNTGELFF.

This clone was observed a single time. The rearrangement joins TRBV3-1 (or the pseudogene TRBV3-2) to TRBJ1-3; TRBD1 is a possible D gene (5 bases). Trimming left V 4 bases short and J 0 bases short, with 10 bases between. This CDR3 contains 15 residues. Germline assignment: CDR1 LGHDT and CDR2 YNNKEL (reference sequence). CDR3 bases: TGTGCCAGCAGCCGACAGACCCCCTCTGGAAACACCATATATTTT. It encodes CASSRQTPSGNTIYF.

V is TRBV28 and J is TRBJ2-1, with 10 bases identical to TRBD2. CDR1 and CDR2 (germline): MDHEN, SYDVKM. Trimming took 1 base from V and 4 from J; bases not matched to a gene: 7. The CDR3 runs 17 residues. This CDR3 is CASSLYLRTSGYNEQFF. The CDR3 DNA reads TGTGCCAGCAGTTTATATCTCAGGACTAGCGGTTACAATGAGCAGTTCTTC.

The chain has TRBV7-2 and TRBJ2-4, with a tentative D call TRBD1 (5 bases). Trimming removed 2 bases from V and 7 bases from J, with 9 bases in between. Germline CDR1 SGHTA, CDR2 FQGNSA. CDR3 length: 13 residues. CDR3 nucleotide sequence: TGTGCCAGCAGCTTAAGGAAGGGGAACATTCAGTACTTC. This codes for CASSLRKGNIQYF. Looking up the rest from reference TRBV7-2 and TRBJ2-4 gives the full variable domain: GAGVSQSPSNKVTEKGKDVELRCDPISGHTALYWYRQSLGQGLEFLIYFQGNSAPDKSGLPSDRFSAERTGGSVSTLTIQRTQQEDSAVYLCASSLRKGNIQYFGAGTRLSVL.

This clone came up once. The chain joins TRBV6-1 to TRBJ2-5, with D tentatively TRBD1 (5 bases). Germline loops: CDR1 MNHNS, CDR2 SASEGT. The V end lost 0 bases, the J end lost 5 bases, and 13 bases lay between the germline ends. The CDR3 extends over 15 amino acids. CDR3 sequence (DNA): TGTGCCAGCAGTGAAGCCCCAGGGCCCAGGGAGACCCAGTACTTC. Encoded protein: CASSEAPGPRETQYF.

V usage is TRBV7-8 and J usage is TRBJ1-4; 7 bases are shared with TRBD1. V lost 1 base, J lost 7 bases, and 3 bases stayed unmatched. The CDR3 extends over 14 amino acids. The V gene's germline CDR1 is SGHVS and CDR2 FQNEAQ. The CDR3 spells CASSLGGGGEKLFF. Written as DNA, the CDR3 is TGTGCCAGCAGCTTAGGAGGGGGCGGTGAAAAACTGTTTTTT.

This clone was detected only once. The V and J genes are TRBV2 and TRBJ1-2; 9 bases agree with TRBD1. This CDR3 spans 14 amino acids. Looked up from germline, CDR1 is SNHLY and CDR2 is FYNNEI. The V and J ends lost 6 bases and 2 bases, in that order; junction bases with no gene match: 4. This CDR3 reads CASRAGQGNYGYTF. In DNA form, the CDR3 reads TGTGCCAGCAGGGCTGGACAGGGGAACTATGGCTACACCTTC. The full variable domain, with the rest looked up from reference TRBV2 and TRBJ1-2, is EPEVTQTPSHQVTQMGQEVILRCVPISNHLYFYWYRQILGQKVEFLVSFYNNEISEKSEIFDDQFSVERPDGSNFTLKIRSTKLEDSAMYFCASRAGQGNYGYTFGSGTRLTVV.

The DNA of the CDR3 is TGTGCCAGCAGCTCACCGATCCTAGCGGGGTACAATGAGCAGTTCTTC. Its protein is CASSSPILAGYNEQFF. V usage is TRBV5-4 and J usage is TRBJ2-1, with 9 nucleotides matching TRBD2. V lost 3 bases to trimming and J lost 4 bases; unmatched junction nucleotides: 8. The CDR3 sequence is 16 residues long. Germline CDR1 SGHNT, CDR2 YYREEE (reference sequence).

V gene TRBV6-1 combines with J gene TRBJ2-7, with TRBD2 identical over 12 bases. Germline V gene sequence: CDR1 MNHNS, CDR2 SASEGT. The V and J ends lost 4 bases and 4 bases, in that order; junction bases with no gene match: 8. The CDR3 is made up of 16 amino acids. CDR3 region: CASSAVGLAGIYEQYF. The CDR3 DNA is TGTGCCAGCAGTGCCGTCGGACTAGCGGGAATATACGAGCAGTACTTC.

The chain joins TRBV5-1 to TRBJ1-2, with TRBD1 identical over 8 bases. CDR1 SGHRS and CDR2 YFSETQ come from the germline V gene. V shed 4 bases, J shed 4 bases, and the junction held 12 bases outside the gene matches. This CDR3 comprises 16 residues. Here the CDR3 reads CASSTPGQESLYGYTF. CDR3 DNA: TGCGCCAGCAGCACACCGGGACAGGAGTCGCTCTATGGCTACACCTTC.

This rearrangement joins TRBV10-3 to TRBJ1-1; D is unresolved. V was shortened by 8 bases and J by 10 bases, with 17 bases between the two germline ends. Germline-derived CDR1 and CDR2 are ENHRY and SYGVKD. The CDR3 consists of 12 residues. The CDR3 protein is CAIQEGHHGAFF. The CDR3 nucleotides read TGTGCCATCCAGGAGGGCCACCACGGAGCTTTCTTT.

CDR3 sequence: CASTNGGRGEKLFF. DNA for the CDR3: TGTGCCAGCACCAACGGGGGGCGAGGTGAAAAACTGTTTTTT. The rearrangement joins TRBV2 to TRBJ1-4; maybe TRBD1 (6 bases). This CDR3 region has 14 residues. V was trimmed by 7 bases and J by 7 bases, leaving 16 bases between them. From germline, CDR1 is SNHLY and CDR2 FYNNEI.

The V gene is TRBV19, the J gene TRBJ2-7; TRBD2 aligns across 12 bases. Unmatched junction bases numbered 8, after V lost 4 bases and J lost 7 bases. The CDR3 has 15 amino acids. Germline V CDR1 and CDR2: LNHDA, SQIVND (reference sequence). CDR3 protein: CASSTLAGGPGEQYF. The CDR3 DNA sequence: TGTGCCAGTAGTACGCTAGCGGGAGGGCCGGGTGAGCAGTACTTC. Based on the CDR3 plus reference TRBV19 and TRBJ2-7, the full variable domain is DGGITQSPKYLFRKEGQNVTLSCEQNLNHDAMYWYRQDPGQGLRLIYYSQIVNDFQKGDIAEGYSVSREKKESFPLTVTSAQKNPTAFYLCASSTLAGGPGEQYFGPGTRLTVT.

V is TRBV28 and J is TRBJ2-7; the match to TRBD2 covers 12 bases. The junction had 9 bases not matched to a gene; V was cut back by 4 bases and J by 5 bases. Per germline, CDR1 MDHEN and CDR2 SYDVKM. The CDR3 has 16 residues. Here the CDR3 DNA reads TGTGCCAGCAGTTCCCCGACTAGCGGGAGATTTCACGAGCAGTACTTC. This codes for CASSSPTSGRFHEQYF.

This clone was observed once. The chain uses TRBV19 and TRBJ1-1; maybe TRBD1 (5 bases). The CDR3 runs to 14 residues. The V end lost 8 bases, the J end lost 4 bases, and 17 bases lay between the germline ends. Germline assignment: CDR1 LNHDA and CDR2 SQIVND (reference sequence). This chain's CDR3 is CASSLRQFGTEAFF. The DNA of the CDR3 is TGTGCCAGTTCCCTTCGACAGTTCGGCACTGAAGCTTTCTTT.

The V call is TRBV7-9, the J call TRBJ1-5, with D maybe TRBD1 (5 bases). Looked up from germline, CDR1 is SEHNR and CDR2 is FQNEAQ (reference sequence). V lost 3 bases and J lost 4, with 13 bases in between. The CDR3 spans 15 residues. The CDR3 reads CASSFGRGFNQPQHF. The CDR3 DNA sequence: TGTGCCAGCAGCTTTGGGAGGGGTTTTAATCAGCCCCAGCATTTT.

The chain employs TRBV14 and TRBJ2-7; D unclear. Deletions cut 4 bases from V and 3 bases from J, with 16 bases between. Germline V gene data show CDR1 as SGHDN and CDR2 as FVKESK. This CDR3 is built from 15 residues. The CDR3 nucleotides are TGTGCCAGCAGCCCCCTTGGTCGGGTAGACTACGAGCAGTACTTC. It codes for CASSPLGRVDYEQYF.

The chain combines TRBV24-1 with TRBJ2-3, with D uncertain. With 3 bases removed from V and 6 bases from J, the gap between germline ends came to 6 bases. The CDR3 spans 12 residues. CDR1 is KGHDR, CDR2 SFDVKD, per germline. CDR3 nucleotide sequence: TGTGCCACCAGTGATCAAGCGGATACGCAGTATTTT. This codes for CATSDQADTQYF.

V usage is TRBV21-1 and J usage is TRBJ2-1; the D segment call TRBD1 is taken from the table without a DNA check. TRBV21-1 is a pseudogene segment. The CDR3 extends over 16 amino acids. For the CDR3, the DNA is TGTGCCAGCAGCTCGATGGACAGTGCTTCCTACAATGAGCAGTTCTTC. Translating gives CASSSMDSASYNEQFF.

The V and J genes are TRBV28 and TRBJ2-3, with D possibly TRBD2 on 7 matching bases. CDR1 and CDR2 from the germline V gene are MDHEN and SYDVKM. CDR3 length equals 18 residues. V was clipped by 5 bases and J by 0 bases, with 21 bases between them. This CDR3 reads CASSGYGGRGGSTDTQYF. In nucleotides, the CDR3 is TGTGCCAGCAGTGGCTACGGCGGGAGAGGGGGAAGCACAGATACGCAGTATTTT.

This clone was recorded only once. The genes are TRBV5-1 and TRBJ2-1; D possibly corresponds to TRBD2 (6 bases). The CDR3 runs to 17 residues. V lost 4 bases to trimming and J lost 0 bases, with 17 bases between them. CDR1 and CDR2 (germline): SGHRS, YFSETQ. The CDR3 bases are TGCGCCAGCAGCCGAATCTCCGGGACTTCCTCCTACAATGAGCAGTTCTTC. Residues: CASSRISGTSSYNEQFF.

The rearrangement uses TRBV3-1 (or the pseudogene TRBV3-2) and TRBJ2-2; TRBD1 matches at 10 bases. Unmatched junction bases numbered 8, after V lost 0 bases and J lost 4 bases. CDR3 length: 18 residues. Germline V gene data show CDR1 as LGHDT and CDR2 as YNNKEL (reference sequence). In nucleotides, the CDR3 is TGTGCCAGCAGCCAAGAAGACTGGGACAGGGGAGGCACCGGGGAGCTGTTTTTT. Translated, it gives CASSQEDWDRGGTGELFF.

The chain carries TRBV2 and TRBJ1-1; D ambiguous. Germline CDR1 reads SNHLY; CDR2 reads FYNNEI. Trimming stripped 7 bases from V and 1 base from J, with 22 bases between. The CDR3 contains 17 residues. The CDR3 loop is CASTLWVVRRKNTEAFF. The DNA of the CDR3 is TGTGCCAGCACCCTTTGGGTAGTCCGGCGGAAGAACACTGAAGCTTTCTTT.

The CDR3 DNA sequence: TGCGCCAGCAGCCAAGAATCGGGAGTCTCTGGGGCCAACGTCCTGACTTTC. Protein: CASSQESGVSGANVLTF. This chain connects TRBV4-1 to TRBJ2-6, with D maybe TRBD2 (6 bases). CDR1 and CDR2 (germline): MGHRA, YSYEKL. V lost 0 bases and J 0 bases, leaving 9 bases between the germline ends. The CDR3 consists of 17 residues.

The rearrangement links TRBV7-2 to TRBJ2-3; 8 bases are a match to TRBD2. From germline, CDR1 is SGHTA and CDR2 FQGNSA. J lost 5 bases, V lost 3 bases, and 10 bases had no gene match. This CDR3 is built from 16 residues. The CDR3 sequence: CASSFGSGTRIDTQYF. DNA of the CDR3: TGTGCCAGCAGCTTCGGATCCGGGACTAGAATAGATACGCAGTATTTT.